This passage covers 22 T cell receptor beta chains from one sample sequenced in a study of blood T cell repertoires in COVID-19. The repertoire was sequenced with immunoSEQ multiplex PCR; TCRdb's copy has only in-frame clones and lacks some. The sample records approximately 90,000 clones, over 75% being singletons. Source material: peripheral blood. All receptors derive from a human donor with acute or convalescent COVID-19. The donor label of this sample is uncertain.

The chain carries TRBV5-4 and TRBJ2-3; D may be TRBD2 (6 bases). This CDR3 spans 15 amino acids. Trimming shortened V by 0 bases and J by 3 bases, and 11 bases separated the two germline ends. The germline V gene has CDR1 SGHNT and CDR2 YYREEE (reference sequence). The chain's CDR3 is CASSLGGVWTDTQYF. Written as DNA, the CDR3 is TGTGCCAGCAGCTTGGGGGGGGTTTGGACAGATACGCAGTATTTT.

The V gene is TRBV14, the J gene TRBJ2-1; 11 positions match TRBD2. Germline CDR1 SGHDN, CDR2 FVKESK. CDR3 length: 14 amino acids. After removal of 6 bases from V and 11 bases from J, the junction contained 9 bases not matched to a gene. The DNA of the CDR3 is TGTGCCAGCAGGAGTAGCGGGGGGGCATCGCAGCAGTTCTTC. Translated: CASRSSGGASQQFF. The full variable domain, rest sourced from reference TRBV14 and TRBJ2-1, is EAGVTQFPSHSVIEKGQTVTLRCDPISGHDNLYWYRRVMGKEIKFLLHFVKESKQDESGMPNNRFLAERTGGTYSTLKVQPAELEDSGVYFCASRSSGGASQQFFGPGTRLTVL.

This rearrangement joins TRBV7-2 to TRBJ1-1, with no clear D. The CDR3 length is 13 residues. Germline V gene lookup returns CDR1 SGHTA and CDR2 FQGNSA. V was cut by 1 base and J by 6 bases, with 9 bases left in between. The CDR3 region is CASSLERGSEAFF. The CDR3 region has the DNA TGTGCCAGCAGCTTAGAGCGGGGTTCTGAAGCTTTCTTT.

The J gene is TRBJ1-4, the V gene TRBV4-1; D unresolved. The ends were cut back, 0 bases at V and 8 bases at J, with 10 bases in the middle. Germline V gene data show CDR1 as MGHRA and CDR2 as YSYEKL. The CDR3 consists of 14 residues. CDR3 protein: CASSQESPREKLFF. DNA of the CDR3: TGCGCCAGCAGCCAAGAATCCCCTAGGGAAAAACTGTTTTTT.

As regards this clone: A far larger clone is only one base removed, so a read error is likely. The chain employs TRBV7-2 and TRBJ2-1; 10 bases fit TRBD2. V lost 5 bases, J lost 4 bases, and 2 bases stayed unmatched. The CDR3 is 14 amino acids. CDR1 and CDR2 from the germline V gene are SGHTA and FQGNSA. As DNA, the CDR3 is TGTGCCAGCAGCCGTAGCGGGGGGTACAATGAGCAGTTCTTC. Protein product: CASSRSGGYNEQFF. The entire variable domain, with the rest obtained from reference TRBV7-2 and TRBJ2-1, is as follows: GAGVSQSPSNKVTEKGKDVELRCDPISGHTALYWYRQSLGQGLEFLIYFQGNSAPDKSGLPSDRFSAERTGGSVSTLTIQRTQQEDSAVYLCASSRSGGYNEQFFGPGTRLTVL.

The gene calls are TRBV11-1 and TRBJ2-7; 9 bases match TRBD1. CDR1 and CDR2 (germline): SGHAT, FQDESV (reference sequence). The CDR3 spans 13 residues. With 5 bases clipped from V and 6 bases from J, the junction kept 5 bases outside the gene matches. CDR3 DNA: TGTGCCAGCAGCCGGGACAGGGACACCGAGCAGTACTTC. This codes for CASSRDRDTEQYF. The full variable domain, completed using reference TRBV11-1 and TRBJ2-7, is EAEVAQSPRYKITEKSQAVAFWCDPISGHATLYWYRQILGQGPELLVQFQDESVVDDSQLPKDRFSAERLKGVDSTLKIQPAELGDSAMYLCASSRDRDTEQYFGPGTRLTVT.

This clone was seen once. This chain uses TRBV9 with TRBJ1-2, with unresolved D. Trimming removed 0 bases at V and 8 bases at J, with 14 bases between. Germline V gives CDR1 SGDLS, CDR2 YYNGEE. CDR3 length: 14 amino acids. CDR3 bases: TGTGCCAGCAGCGTAGACGCGGCCCACTGGGGCTACACCTTC. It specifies CASSVDAAHWGYTF.

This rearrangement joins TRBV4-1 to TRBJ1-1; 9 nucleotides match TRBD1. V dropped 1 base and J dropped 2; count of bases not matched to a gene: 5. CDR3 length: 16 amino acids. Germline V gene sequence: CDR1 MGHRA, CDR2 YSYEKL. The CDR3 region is CASSQGNRGRNTEAFF. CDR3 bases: TGCGCCAGCAGCCAAGGAAACAGGGGGCGAAACACTGAAGCTTTCTTT.

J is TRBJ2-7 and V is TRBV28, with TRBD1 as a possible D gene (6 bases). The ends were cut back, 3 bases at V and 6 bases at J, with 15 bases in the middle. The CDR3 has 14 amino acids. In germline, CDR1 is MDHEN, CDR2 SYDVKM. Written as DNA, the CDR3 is TGTGCCAGCAGTTTCGATTACAGGGTTGGCGAGCAGTACTTC. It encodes CASSFDYRVGEQYF.

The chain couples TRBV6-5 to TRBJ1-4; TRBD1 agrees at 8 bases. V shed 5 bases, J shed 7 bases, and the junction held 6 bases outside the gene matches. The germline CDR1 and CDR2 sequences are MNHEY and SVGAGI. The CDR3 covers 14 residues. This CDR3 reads CASSPGTGSEKLFF. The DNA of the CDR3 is TGTGCCAGCAGTCCCGGGACAGGATCTGAAAAACTGTTTTTT.

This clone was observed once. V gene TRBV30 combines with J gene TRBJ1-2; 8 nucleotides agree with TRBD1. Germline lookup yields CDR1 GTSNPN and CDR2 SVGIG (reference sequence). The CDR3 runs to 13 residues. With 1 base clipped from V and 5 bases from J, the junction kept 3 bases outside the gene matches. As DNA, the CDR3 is TGTGCCTGGAGTGGTAGGACAGGGTATGGCTACACCTTC. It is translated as CAWSGRTGYGYTF.

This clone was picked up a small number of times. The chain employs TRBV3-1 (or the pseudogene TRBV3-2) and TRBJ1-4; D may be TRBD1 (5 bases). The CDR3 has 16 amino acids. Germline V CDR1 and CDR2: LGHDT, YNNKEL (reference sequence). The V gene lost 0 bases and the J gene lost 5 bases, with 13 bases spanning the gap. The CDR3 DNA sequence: TGTGCCAGCAGCCAAGATTCCGGGACTGGGAATGAAAAACTGTTTTTT. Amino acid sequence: CASSQDSGTGNEKLFF.

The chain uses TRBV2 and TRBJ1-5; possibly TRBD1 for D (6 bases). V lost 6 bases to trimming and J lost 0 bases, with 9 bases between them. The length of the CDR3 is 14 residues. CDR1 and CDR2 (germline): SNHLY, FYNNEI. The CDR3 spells CASREDSSNQPQHF. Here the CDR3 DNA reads TGTGCCAGCAGAGAGGACAGTAGCAATCAGCCCCAGCATTTT. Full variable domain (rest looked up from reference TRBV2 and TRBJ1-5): EPEVTQTPSHQVTQMGQEVILRCVPISNHLYFYWYRQILGQKVEFLVSFYNNEISEKSEIFDDQFSVERPDGSNFTLKIRSTKLEDSAMYFCASREDSSNQPQHFGDGTRLSIL.

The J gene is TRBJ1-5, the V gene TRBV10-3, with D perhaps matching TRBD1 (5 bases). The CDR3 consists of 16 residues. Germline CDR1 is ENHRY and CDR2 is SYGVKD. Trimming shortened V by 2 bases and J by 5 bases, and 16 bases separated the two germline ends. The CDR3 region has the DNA TGTGCCATCAGTGAGGGTCAGCGAGAAGGGGATCAGCCCCAGCATTTT. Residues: CAISEGQREGDQPQHF.

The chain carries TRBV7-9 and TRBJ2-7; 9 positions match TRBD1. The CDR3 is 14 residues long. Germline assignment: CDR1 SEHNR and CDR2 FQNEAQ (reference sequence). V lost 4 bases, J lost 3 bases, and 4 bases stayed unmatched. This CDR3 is CASSSWGQGYEQYF. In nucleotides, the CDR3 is TGTGCCAGCAGCTCCTGGGGACAGGGCTACGAGCAGTACTTC.

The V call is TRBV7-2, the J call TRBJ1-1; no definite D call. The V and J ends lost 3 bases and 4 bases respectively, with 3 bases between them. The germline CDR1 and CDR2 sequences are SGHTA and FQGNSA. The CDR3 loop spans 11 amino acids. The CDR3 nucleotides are TGTGCCAGCAGCTTCCGCACTGAAGCTTTCTTT. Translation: CASSFRTEAFF.

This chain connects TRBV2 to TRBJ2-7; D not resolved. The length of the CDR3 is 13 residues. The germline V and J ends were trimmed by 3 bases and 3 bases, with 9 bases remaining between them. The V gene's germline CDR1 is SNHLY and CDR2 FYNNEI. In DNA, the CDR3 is TGTGCCAGCAGTGACAGTCTTAACTACGAGCAGTACTTC. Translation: CASSDSLNYEQYF. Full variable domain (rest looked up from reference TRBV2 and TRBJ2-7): EPEVTQTPSHQVTQMGQEVILRCVPISNHLYFYWYRQILGQKVEFLVSFYNNEISEKSEIFDDQFSVERPDGSNFTLKIRSTKLEDSAMYFCASSDSLNYEQYFGPGTRLTVT.

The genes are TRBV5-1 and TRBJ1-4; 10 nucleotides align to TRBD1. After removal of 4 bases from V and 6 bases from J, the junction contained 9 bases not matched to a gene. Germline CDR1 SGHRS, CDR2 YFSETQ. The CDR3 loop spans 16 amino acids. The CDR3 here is CASSLRTGTGDEKLFF. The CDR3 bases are TGCGCCAGCAGCCTTCGTACCGGGACAGGGGATGAAAAACTGTTTTTT.

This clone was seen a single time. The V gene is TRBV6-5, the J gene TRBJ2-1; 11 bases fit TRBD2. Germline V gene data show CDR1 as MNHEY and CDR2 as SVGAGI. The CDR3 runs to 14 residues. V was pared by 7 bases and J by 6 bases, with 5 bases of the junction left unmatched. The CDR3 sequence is CASNPGLAGNEQFF. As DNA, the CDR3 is TGTGCCAGCAACCCCGGACTAGCGGGCAATGAGCAGTTCTTC.

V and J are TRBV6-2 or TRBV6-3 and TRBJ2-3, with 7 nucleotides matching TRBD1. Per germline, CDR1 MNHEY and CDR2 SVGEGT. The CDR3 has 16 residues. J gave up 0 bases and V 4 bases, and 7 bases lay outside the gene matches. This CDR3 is CASSLRGTASTDTQYF. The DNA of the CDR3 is TGTGCCAGCAGTTTAAGGGGGACAGCTAGCACAGATACGCAGTATTTT.

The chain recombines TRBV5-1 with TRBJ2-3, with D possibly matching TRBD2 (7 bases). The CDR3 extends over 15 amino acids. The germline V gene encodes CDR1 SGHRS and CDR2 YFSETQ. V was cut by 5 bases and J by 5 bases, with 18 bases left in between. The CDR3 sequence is CASSPPGGGGDTQYF. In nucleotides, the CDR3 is TGCGCCAGCAGTCCCCCTGGGGGGGGCGGAGATACGCAGTATTTT.

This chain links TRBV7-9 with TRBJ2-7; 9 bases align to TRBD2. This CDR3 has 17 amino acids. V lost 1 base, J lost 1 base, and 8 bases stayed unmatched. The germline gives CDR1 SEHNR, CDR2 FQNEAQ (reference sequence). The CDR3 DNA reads TGTGCCAGCAGCTTAGGCGGGAGGGCAGGGCCTTCCTACGAGCAGTACTTC. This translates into CASSLGGRAGPSYEQYF.